Here is one T cell receptor beta chain with its context. The source of the sample is a study of blood T cell repertoires in COVID-19. Only in-frame clones appear in the TCRdb table, and some are missing; sequencing was by immunoSEQ multiplex PCR. The table shows approximately 260,000 clones, with 70% to 90% occurring only once. Germline loops: CDR1 LGHDT, CDR2 YNNKEL (reference sequence). The trim removed 6 bases at V and 7 bases at J, leaving 12 bases unmatched. The CDR3 has 15 residues. This TCR derives from a man between 60 and 70 years old who had recovered from COVID-19. The chain has TRBV3-1 (or the pseudogene TRBV3-2) and TRBJ2-1; TRBD2 matches at 7 bases. What was sequenced was peripheral blood. The DNA of the CDR3 is TGTGCCAGCAGGCATCGCTCGGGGGGAGGGAATGAGCAGTTCTTC. Amino acid sequence: CASRHRSGGGNEQFF.